Presented here are 27 T cell receptor beta chains from one specimen sequenced in a study of OX40 agonist ivuxolimab in advanced cancers. Profiled with immunoSEQ multiplex PCR; TCRdb holds only in-frame clones, not every one. The table has tens of thousands of clones, roughly nine tenths seen once; the top ten hold 10%. The input for sequencing was CD4+ or CD8+ T cells sorted from blood, taken in a trial of the OX40 agonist ivuxolimab. These TCRs come from an adult with an advanced solid tumor such as melanoma, head and neck, liver or kidney cancer.

This clone is a singleton in its sample. The J gene is TRBJ1-4, the V gene TRBV6-5; D is ambiguous. V lost 10 bases, J lost 8 bases, and 20 bases lay in between. From germline, CDR1 is MNHEY and CDR2 SVGAGI. CDR3 length: 14 residues. CDR3 in amino acids: CAIRRGGLAEKLFF. The DNA for the CDR3 is TGTGCCATCAGACGGGGAGGGCTTGCGGAAAAACTGTTTTTT.

The rearrangement uses TRBV5-6 and TRBJ2-7, with D possibly TRBD2 on 6 matching bases. The CDR3 has 14 residues. Trimming pared 4 bases from V and 0 bases from J, leaving 11 bases between. From germline, CDR1 is SGHDT and CDR2 YYEEEE. The CDR3 protein is CASSPGAFSYEQYF. The DNA of the CDR3 is TGTGCCAGCAGCCCGGGAGCATTCTCCTACGAGCAGTACTTC.

The chain combines TRBV6-5 with TRBJ1-3, with D unresolved. The CDR3 is made up of 15 amino acids. Germline V gives CDR1 MNHEY, CDR2 SVGAGI. The V and J ends lost 2 bases and 0 bases respectively, with 8 bases between them. The DNA for the CDR3 is TGTGCCAGCAGTTACGGGTCGAGCTCTGGAAACACCATATATTTT. This gives the protein CASSYGSSSGNTIYF.

This chain links TRBV5-1 with TRBJ2-3, with no clear D. The ends were cut back, 5 bases at V and 0 bases at J, with 10 bases in the middle. This CDR3 spans 14 amino acids. In germline, CDR1 is SGHRS, CDR2 YFSETQ. The chain's CDR3 is CASRGSVSTDTQYF. Written as DNA, the CDR3 is TGCGCCAGCAGGGGCAGCGTTAGCACAGATACGCAGTATTTT.

The chain carries TRBV19 and TRBJ1-1, with a possible D match to TRBD1 (6 bases). Germline loops: CDR1 LNHDA, CDR2 SQIVND (reference sequence). The CDR3 has 15 amino acids. V was trimmed by 10 bases and J by 4 bases, leaving 22 bases between them. CDR3 nucleotide sequence: TGTGCCACAAAAGCGTGGCCACGAGGGGGCACTGAAGCTTTCTTT. It yields the protein CATKAWPRGGTEAFF. Variable domain in full (rest from reference TRBV19 and TRBJ1-1): DGGITQSPKYLFRKEGQNVTLSCEQNLNHDAMYWYRQDPGQGLRLIYYSQIVNDFQKGDIAEGYSVSREKKESFPLTVTSAQKNPTAFYLCATKAWPRGGTEAFFGQGTRLTVV.

The chain combines TRBV2 with TRBJ2-1; possibly TRBD2 for D (6 bases). CDR1 is SNHLY, CDR2 FYNNEI, per germline. The V end was cut by 8 bases, the J end by 5 bases, with 13 bases between. The CDR3 is 13 residues long. CDR3: CASGGTVHNEQFF. CDR3 bases: TGTGCCAGCGGCGGGACGGTACACAATGAGCAGTTCTTC.

This chain's CDR3 is CASSLAPGDYYEQYF. The CDR3 DNA sequence: TGCGCCAGCAGCTTGGCCCCTGGCGATTACTACGAGCAGTACTTC. This chain connects TRBV5-1 to TRBJ2-7, with D unresolved. This CDR3 is 15 amino acids long. Germline V gene lookup returns CDR1 SGHRS and CDR2 YFSETQ. V shed 0 bases and J shed 3 bases, with 13 bases lying between them.

The rearrangement uses TRBV5-1 and TRBJ2-7; 9 bases align to TRBD2. Germline CDR1 reads SGHRS; CDR2 reads YFSETQ. There are 15 residues in the CDR3. Trimming cost V 3 bases and J 6 bases; bases outside gene matches: 10. The CDR3 spells CASSSGDSGSLEQYF. The CDR3 region has the DNA TGCGCCAGCAGCTCGGGGGATAGCGGGAGTCTCGAGCAGTACTTC.

The J gene is TRBJ1-2, the V gene TRBV6-6; TRBD1 matches at 8 bases. Trimming took 6 bases from V and 8 from J; bases not matched to a gene: 8. The germline V gene encodes CDR1 MNHNY and CDR2 SVGAGI (reference sequence). The CDR3 spans 13 residues. CDR3 residues: CASRPTGAEGYTF. CDR3 nucleotides: TGTGCCAGCAGGCCGACAGGGGCCGAGGGCTACACCTTC.

V and J are TRBV6-6 and TRBJ2-1; the D is unclear. The CDR3 covers 14 residues. Per the germline V gene, CDR1 is MNHNY and CDR2 is SVGAGI (reference sequence). With 8 bases removed from V and 6 bases from J, the gap between germline ends came to 17 bases. This CDR3 reads CASRASDVGNEQFF. CDR3 nucleotides: TGTGCCAGCCGAGCAAGCGATGTCGGCAATGAGCAGTTCTTC.

The chain carries TRBV2 and TRBJ2-3; 10 bases are a match to TRBD2. The CDR3 totals 13 residues. Per germline, CDR1 SNHLY and CDR2 FYNNEI. V lost 11 bases and J lost 2; bases outside the gene matches: 4. The CDR3 reads CAGLAANTDTQYF. The CDR3 DNA sequence: TGTGCCGGACTAGCGGCGAACACAGATACGCAGTATTTT.

Details on this clone: In the same sample, other DNA sequences code for this CDR3. The CDR3 loop reads CASSLEGRETQYF. The CDR3 DNA sequence: TGCGCCAGCAGCTTAGAGGGACGAGAGACCCAGTACTTC. The rearrangement links TRBV5-1 to TRBJ2-5; D is tentatively TRBD1 or TRBD2 (5 bases each). The CDR3 is 13 amino acids. In germline, CDR1 is SGHRS, CDR2 YFSETQ. V was clipped by 2 bases and J by 4 bases, with 9 bases between them.

This clone was seen just once. This sequence joins TRBV28 and TRBJ1-2, with D tentatively TRBD1 (6 bases). Germline V CDR1 and CDR2: MDHEN, SYDVKM. The CDR3 is made up of 17 amino acids. Trimming pared 6 bases from V and 3 bases from J, leaving 23 bases between. The CDR3 bases are TGTGCCAGCAGCTCCTCCCTAAGGGGGGCTGCGGACTATGGCTACACCTTC. Protein product: CASSSSLRGAADYGYTF.

The chain joins TRBV7-9 to TRBJ2-3; 16 bases are a match to TRBD2. Losses at the gene ends were 4 bases for V and 2 bases for J; bases not matched to a gene: 6. The CDR3 has 18 residues. Looked up from germline, CDR1 is SEHNR and CDR2 is FQNEAQ (reference sequence). CDR3 bases: TGTGCCAGCAGCTCGCCGGGACTAGCGGGAGGGTTCACAGATACGCAGTATTTT. It specifies CASSSPGLAGGFTDTQYF.

The rearrangement uses TRBV11-2 and TRBJ2-7, with D perhaps matching TRBD1 or TRBD2 (5 bases each). This CDR3 is built from 14 residues. The V gene lost 5 bases and the J gene lost 1 base, with 12 bases spanning the gap. The germline gives CDR1 SGHAT, CDR2 FQNNGV. In nucleotides, the CDR3 is TGTGCCAGCAGCAACTGGGGGTCTTCCTACGAGCAGTACTTC. Its protein is CASSNWGSSYEQYF.

This rearrangement joins TRBV5-1 to TRBJ2-5, with a weak D call TRBD1 (5 bases). Trimming stripped 4 bases from V and 0 bases from J, with 16 bases between. CDR3 length: 16 amino acids. Germline CDR1 reads SGHRS; CDR2 reads YFSETQ. The CDR3 loop is CASSLRQTTNQETQYF. CDR3 in DNA: TGCGCCAGCAGCCTTCGACAGACAACTAACCAAGAGACCCAGTACTTC.

V is TRBV2 and J is TRBJ1-1, with D possibly being TRBD1 (6 bases). V lost 8 bases and J lost 4, with 17 bases in between. The V gene's germline CDR1 is SNHLY and CDR2 FYNNEI. This CDR3 spans 14 amino acids. For the CDR3, the DNA is TGTGCCAGCTGGGGGGGGCGGTTGGTCACTGAAGCTTTCTTT. Amino acid sequence: CASWGGRLVTEAFF.

This clone was picked up one time. The J gene is TRBJ2-5, the V gene TRBV29-1; D not certain. V was pared by 4 bases and J by 5 bases, with 5 bases between. The CDR3 length is 10 residues. Germline V CDR1 and CDR2: SQVTM, ANQGSEA. In DNA, the CDR3 is TGCAGCGTTGGGGCCGAGACCCAGTACTTC. Amino acids: CSVGAETQYF. Full variable domain (missing parts from reference TRBV29-1 and TRBJ2-5): SAVISQKPSRDICQRGTSLTIQCQVDSQVTMMFWYRQQPGQSLTLIATANQGSEATYESGFVIDKFPISRPNLTFSTLTVSNMSPEDSSIYLCSVGAETQYFGPGTRLLVL.

The genes are TRBV21-1 and TRBJ1-4. TRBV21-1 is tagged as a pseudogene. The CDR3 is 15 residues long. The CDR3 protein is CASSKVRVQDEKLFF. DNA of the CDR3: TGTGCCAGCAGCAAAGTGAGGGTACAGGACGAAAAACTGTTTTTT.

This chain uses TRBV7-6 with TRBJ1-1; 7 nucleotides align to TRBD1. Germline V lookup: CDR1 SGHVS, CDR2 FNYEAQ. This CDR3 spans 14 amino acids. With V trimmed by 5 bases and J by 10 bases, 13 bases remained unmatched. In nucleotides, the CDR3 is TGTGCCAGCAGCCACGTTCGACAGGGTGGGTCAGCTTTCTTT. Translating gives CASSHVRQGGSAFF.

The chain couples TRBV6-1 to TRBJ2-5, with D uncertain. The CDR3 is 15 amino acids. Germline V gene lookup returns CDR1 MNHNS and CDR2 SASEGT. Trimming left V 0 bases short and J 5 bases short, with 13 bases between. CDR3 sequence (DNA): TGTGCCAGCAGTGAAGCCAATGGGCTTGTGGAGACCCAGTACTTC. It translates to CASSEANGLVETQYF.

The chain joins TRBV6-4 to TRBJ2-7, with a possible D match to TRBD1 (5 bases). CDR3 length: 17 residues. V lost 3 bases, J lost 1 base, and 19 bases lay in between. The germline V gene has CDR1 MRHNA and CDR2 SNTAGT. CDR3 protein: CASSDRKGQLTSYEQYF. For the CDR3, the DNA is TGTGCCAGCAGTGATCGTAAGGGGCAGTTGACGTCCTACGAGCAGTACTTC.

V is TRBV5-1 and J is TRBJ1-3, with no clear D. Trimming removed 3 bases from V and 3 bases from J, with 16 bases in between. The CDR3 covers 16 residues. Germline CDR1 is SGHRS and CDR2 is YFSETQ. CDR3 DNA: TGCGCCAGCAGCTCGGACCTTATTTTCAATGGAAACACCATATATTTT. Amino acids: CASSSDLIFNGNTIYF.

The chain links TRBV6-1 to TRBJ1-5; unclear D gene. This CDR3 is 14 amino acids long. The ends were cut back, 1 base at V and 3 bases at J, with 7 bases in the middle. Germline V gives CDR1 MNHNS, CDR2 SASEGT. This chain's CDR3 is CASSEEPTNQPQHF. Written as DNA, the CDR3 is TGTGCCAGCAGTGAAGAACCAACCAATCAGCCCCAGCATTTT.

The chain employs TRBV10-1 and TRBJ1-4; D unresolved. The CDR3 loop spans 15 amino acids. Germline V gene sequence: CDR1 WNHNN, CDR2 SYGVQD (reference sequence). V lost 1 base and J 5 bases, leaving 11 bases between the germline ends. The CDR3 is CASSEFRVGNEKLFF. As DNA, the CDR3 is TGCGCCAGCAGTGAGTTCCGGGTCGGCAATGAAAAACTGTTTTTT.

This clone was observed a few times. In nucleotides, the CDR3 is TGTGCCAGCAGTTCACCTAGCGGGGGGAAGTACAATGAGCAGTTCTTC. Protein: CASSSPSGGKYNEQFF. The chain employs TRBV28 and TRBJ2-1; 11 bases agree with TRBD2. Germline trimming cut 4 bases from V and 4 bases from J; bases unmatched to any gene: 6. The CDR3 covers 16 residues. Germline V gives CDR1 MDHEN, CDR2 SYDVKM.

This clone appeared once. V gene TRBV28 combines with J gene TRBJ2-5; TRBD1 agrees at 9 bases. J was trimmed by 5 bases and V by 1 base; bases with no gene match: 8. The CDR3 covers 16 residues. CDR1 and CDR2 (germline): MDHEN, SYDVKM. The CDR3 DNA reads TGTGCCAGCAGTTTATCCGGACAGGGGACCGCGGAGACCCAGTACTTC. This gives the protein CASSLSGQGTAETQYF.